A single T cell receptor (beta chain) is shown here with its context. This sample includes further DNA sequences coding for the same CDR3. The PCR had 60 Vbeta and 13 Jbeta primers. Libraries were prepared by immunoSEQ multiplex PCR; TCRdb keeps only in-frame clonotypes and omits some of them. The table has roughly 180,000 clones, roughly 74% seen once; the top ten hold about 8%. This sample was included in a study of cytomegalovirus exposure and HLA in healthy donors. This CDR3 is built from 11 residues. In germline, CDR1 is SQVTM, CDR2 ANQGSEA. V dropped 5 bases and J dropped 4 bases, with 8 bases sitting between them. The donors comprised healthy bone marrow donors.

The chain joins TRBV29-1 to TRBJ1-1, with D possibly matching TRBD1 (5 bases). The sequenced sample was PBMCs. The clonotype originates from a woman between 40 and 55 years old in good health and CMV-seropositive. The CDR3 spells CSVHRGTEAFF. The CDR3, as DNA: TGCAGCGTTCATAGGGGCACTGAAGCTTTCTTT.